These 2 T cell receptor beta chains share one sample of origin, sequenced in a study of cytomegalovirus exposure and HLA in healthy donors. It was with 60 Vbeta and 13 Jbeta primers that the PCR ran. TCRdb keeps only in-frame clones here, not all; method: immunoSEQ multiplex PCR. The table shows 70,000 to 100,000 clones, with more than 70% occurring only once. Sequences were obtained from PBMCs. The receptor source for this set is a man aged 18 to 29 in good health and CMV-seronegative.

The chain carries TRBV29-1 and TRBJ1-2, with no clear D. The V gene lost 4 bases and the J gene lost 8 bases, with 14 bases spanning the gap. Germline V gives CDR1 SQVTM, CDR2 ANQGSEA. The CDR3 covers 12 residues. The chain's CDR3 is CSVGSGAEGYTF. The CDR3 DNA is TGCAGCGTTGGCTCCGGAGCGGAAGGCTACACCTTC.

J is TRBJ1-4 and V is TRBV7-2; D is ambiguous. Germline V lookup: CDR1 SGHTA, CDR2 FQGNSA. This CDR3 is built from 13 residues. Trimming pared 5 bases from V and 0 bases from J, leaving 4 bases between. This CDR3 is CASSQTTNEKLFF. CDR3 in DNA: TGTGCCAGCAGCCAAACAACTAATGAAAAACTGTTTTTT.